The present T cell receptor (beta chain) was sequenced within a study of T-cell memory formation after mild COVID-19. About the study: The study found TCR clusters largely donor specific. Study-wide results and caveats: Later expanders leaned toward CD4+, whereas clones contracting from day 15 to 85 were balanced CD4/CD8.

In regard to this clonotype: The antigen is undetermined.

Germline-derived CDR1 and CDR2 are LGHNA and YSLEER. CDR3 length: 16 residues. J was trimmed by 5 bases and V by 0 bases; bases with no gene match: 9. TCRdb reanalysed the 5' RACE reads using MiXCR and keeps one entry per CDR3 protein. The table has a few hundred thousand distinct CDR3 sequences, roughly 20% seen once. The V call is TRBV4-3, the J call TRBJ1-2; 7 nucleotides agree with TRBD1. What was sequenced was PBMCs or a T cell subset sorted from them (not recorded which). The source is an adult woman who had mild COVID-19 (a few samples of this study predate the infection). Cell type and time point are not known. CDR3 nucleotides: TGCGCCAGCAGCCAAGATAGGGGAGGGGGCGTGTATGGCTACACCTTC. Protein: CASSQDRGGGVYGYTF.